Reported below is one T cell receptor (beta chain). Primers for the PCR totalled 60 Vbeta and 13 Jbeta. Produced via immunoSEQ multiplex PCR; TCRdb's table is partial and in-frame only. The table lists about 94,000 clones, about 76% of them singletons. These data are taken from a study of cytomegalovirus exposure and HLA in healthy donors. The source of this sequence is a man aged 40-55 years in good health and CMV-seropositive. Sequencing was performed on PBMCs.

The CDR3 loop reads CASSPNPGGEAFF. CDR3 in DNA: TGTGCCAGCTCACCAAACCCAGGAGGTGAAGCTTTCTTT. The chain has TRBV18 and TRBJ1-1; no firm D call. The germline V and J ends were trimmed by 2 bases and 7 bases, with 11 bases remaining between them. The length of the CDR3 is 13 residues. Germline V lookup: CDR1 KGHSH, CDR2 LQKENI.